This record covers a single T cell receptor (beta chain). Trimming shortened V by 7 bases and J by 15 bases, and 25 bases separated the two germline ends. The CDR3 loop spans 14 amino acids. CDR1 is LNHDA and CDR2 is SQIVND in the germline V gene (reference sequence). This entry is derived from a study of cytomegalovirus exposure and HLA in healthy donors. The PCR made use of 60 Vbeta and 13 Jbeta primers. The repertoire was sequenced with immunoSEQ multiplex PCR; TCRdb's copy has only in-frame clones and lacks some. Of 85,000 to 130,000 clones listed, about 70% are singletons. The origin of this receptor is a female donor in good health and CMV-seronegative. V usage is TRBV19 and J usage is TRBJ2-1; maybe TRBD2 (6 bases). Sequencing was performed on PBMCs. CDR3 sequence reads: CASTSSSVSDIPFF. The CDR3 bases are TGTGCCAGTACCTCATCTAGCGTAAGCGACATTCCGTTCTTC.